Each of the 10 T cell receptor beta chains below was sequenced from the same sample in a study of vaccination effects on CD4 cells after COVID-19. Antigen specificity for these receptors is unknown. The method was immunoSEQ multiplex PCR; TCRdb's version includes in-frame clones alone and lacks a portion of them. The sample yields 45,000 to 60,000 clones, more than 75% seen once. Around day 10 of culture, CD4+ T cells were separated out. This sample comprised CD4+ T cells from PBMCs cultured without peptide, obtained before COVID-19 vaccination. All receptors come from a human donor who had a prior SARS-CoV-2 infection.

The CDR3 sequence is CASSYSVDYEQYF. As DNA, the CDR3 is TGTGCCAGCAGTTATTCAGTCGATTACGAGCAGTACTTC. V usage is TRBV6-5 and J usage is TRBJ2-7; no reliable D call. This CDR3 has 13 residues. The germline V gene encodes CDR1 MNHEY and CDR2 SVGAGI. Trimming pared 3 bases from V and 4 bases from J, leaving 10 bases between.

The chain has TRBV7-2 and TRBJ1-6, with 7 bases matching TRBD1. CDR3 length equals 16 residues. V shed 5 bases, J shed 2 bases, and the junction held 6 bases outside the gene matches. Germline lookup yields CDR1 SGHTA and CDR2 FQGNSA. CDR3 residues: CASSLTGTAYNSPLHF. The CDR3 DNA is TGTGCCAGCAGCCTAACCGGGACAGCCTATAATTCACCCCTCCACTTT.

This clone was seen a handful of times. The chain uses TRBV7-9 and TRBJ1-1; weak D call: TRBD1 (5 bases). The CDR3 has 13 amino acids. The germline CDR1 and CDR2 sequences are SEHNR and FQNEAQ (reference sequence). Trimming shortened V by 11 bases and J by 3 bases, and 16 bases separated the two germline ends. For the CDR3, the DNA is TGTGCCTATAAGGGGCGGGAGGACACTGAAGCTTTCTTT. This gives the protein CAYKGREDTEAFF.

The rearrangement links TRBV9 to TRBJ1-2, with D possibly being TRBD1 (5 bases). V was shortened by 2 bases and J by 1 base, with 6 bases between the two germline ends. Germline lookup yields CDR1 SGDLS and CDR2 YYNGEE. This CDR3 has 13 residues. CDR3 sequence: CASSVDINYGYTF. DNA of the CDR3: TGTGCCAGCAGCGTGGACATTAACTATGGCTACACCTTC.

This clone has only a few counts. The rearrangement joins TRBV12-3 or TRBV12-4 to TRBJ1-1; D gene ambiguous. The CDR3 is made up of 11 amino acids. Trimming removed 7 bases from V and 1 base from J, with 4 bases in between. The CDR3 nucleotides read TGTGCCAGCAATACGAACACTGAAGCTTTCTTT. It specifies CASNTNTEAFF.

This clone was seen a few times. The V and J genes are TRBV5-1 and TRBJ1-1; 8 bases agree with TRBD1. Unmatched junction bases numbered 6, after V lost 0 bases and J lost 11 bases. The CDR3 contains 13 residues. Per the germline V gene, CDR1 is SGHRS and CDR2 is YFSETQ. CDR3 coding DNA: TGCGCCAGCAGCTTGGCAACTCAGGGGGCGGCTTTCTTT. Its protein is CASSLATQGAAFF.

For the CDR3, the DNA is TGTGCCAGCAGCCCGACCGATTACGAGCAGTACTTC. Its protein product is CASSPTDYEQYF. This chain connects TRBV11-3 to TRBJ2-7; D gene uncertain. Trimming removed 5 bases from V and 4 bases from J, with 9 bases in between. CDR3 size: 12 residues. CDR1 and CDR2 from the germline V gene are SGHNT and YENEEA.

The gene calls are TRBV19 and TRBJ1-2; D may be TRBD1 (6 bases). CDR3 length: 14 residues. V was shortened by 6 bases and J by 7 bases, with 18 bases between the two germline ends. Germline CDR1 and CDR2: LNHDA and SQIVND (reference sequence). The CDR3 bases are TGTGCCAGTAGCTCGGCGGGGGGGCGCGTTGGCTACACCTTC. It codes for CASSSAGGRVGYTF. Together with reference TRBV19 and TRBJ1-2, the CDR3 gives the full variable domain: DGGITQSPKYLFRKEGQNVTLSCEQNLNHDAMYWYRQDPGQGLRLIYYSQIVNDFQKGDIAEGYSVSREKKESFPLTVTSAQKNPTAFYLCASSSAGGRVGYTFGSGTRLTVV.

J is TRBJ2-2 and V is TRBV4-2, with 9 bases matching TRBD2. J lost 5 bases, V lost 4 bases, and 11 bases had no gene match. From germline, CDR1 is LGHNA and CDR2 YNFKEQ. This CDR3 spans 17 amino acids. The CDR3 region has the DNA TGTGCCAGCAGCCGCCGGCGGGGTACTAGCGGGACCGGGGAGCTGTTTTTT. The encoded protein is CASSRRRGTSGTGELFF.

The gene calls are TRBV11-3 and TRBJ2-7; 9 bases are shared with TRBD2. Trimming took 0 bases from V and 6 from J; bases not matched to a gene: 18. Germline CDR1 is SGHNT and CDR2 is YENEEA. This CDR3 contains 19 residues. CDR3 DNA: TGTGCCAGCAGCTTAGACGGGGTTAGCGGGAGCGTCAAAAGGAGCGAGCAGTACTTC. It specifies CASSLDGVSGSVKRSEQYF.